The present TCR beta chain was sequenced within a study of blood T cell repertoires in COVID-19. The assay was immunoSEQ multiplex PCR, and TCRdb's table has in-frame clones only and misses some. This table holds 150,000 to 200,000 clones, over 80% found once. Germline assignment: CDR1 SGHRS and CDR2 YFSETQ. The CDR3 is made up of 15 amino acids. Trimming removed 4 bases from V and 3 bases from J; junction bases left unmatched: 6. The TCR originated in a woman aged 70-85 years with acute or convalescent COVID-19. The sample consisted of peripheral blood. The chain uses TRBV5-1 and TRBJ2-3; 9 bases line up with TRBD1. CDR3 sequence: CASSRTGGGTDTQYF. The CDR3 nucleotides read TGCGCCAGCAGCCGAACAGGGGGCGGGACAGATACGCAGTATTTT.